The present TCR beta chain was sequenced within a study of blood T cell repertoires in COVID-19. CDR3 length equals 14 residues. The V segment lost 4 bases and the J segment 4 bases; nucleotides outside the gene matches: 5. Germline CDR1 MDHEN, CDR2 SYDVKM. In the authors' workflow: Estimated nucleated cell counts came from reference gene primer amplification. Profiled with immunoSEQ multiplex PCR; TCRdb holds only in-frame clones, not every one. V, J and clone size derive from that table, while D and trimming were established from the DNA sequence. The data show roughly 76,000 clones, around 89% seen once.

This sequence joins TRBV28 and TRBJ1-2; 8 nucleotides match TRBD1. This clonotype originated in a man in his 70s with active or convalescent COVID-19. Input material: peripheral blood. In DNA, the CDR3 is TGTGCCAGCAGTTGGGGCAGGGGGCGCTATGGCTACACCTTC. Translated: CASSWGRGRYGYTF.